Listed below are T cell receptor beta chains from one sample, sequenced in a study of blood T cell repertoires in COVID-19. Sequencing was performed with immunoSEQ multiplex PCR; in TCRdb, only in-frame clones are kept and a portion is missing. The profile covers tens of thousands of clones, with around 81% appearing a single time and approximately 30% taken by the ten largest. The sequencing input was peripheral blood. The receptors come from a woman older than 75 with active or convalescent COVID-19. Each CDR3 is given with its conserved first and last residue. The D gene is left open where the match is weak. Clone size, where shown, is once, few, many, or a class for clones that have expanded.

clone_size j_call d_call v_call cdr3_nt cdr3_aa
few TRBJ1-1 - TRBV19 TGTGCCAGTAGTAATGAGGTCAGACTTTTCTTT CASSNEVRLFF
- TRBJ1-2 TRBD1 TRBV3-1/TRBV3-2 TGTGCCAGCAGCCAAAACGACAGGGGCTATGGCTACACCTTC CASSQNDRGYGYTF
few TRBJ1-1 - TRBV14 TGTGCCAGCAGCAAAACAGGGTATACTGAAGCTTTCTTT CASSKTGYTEAFF
few TRBJ1-3 TRBD1 TRBV19 TGTGCCAGTAGTATAGCCTCGGGACAGCTCTCTGGAAACACCATATATTTT CASSIASGQLSGNTIYF
- TRBJ1-2 TRBD1 TRBV6-6 TGTGCCAGCAAGGAGGACCGGGACAGAAACTATGGCTACACCTTC CASKEDRDRNYGYTF
- TRBJ2-1 TRBD2 TRBV15 TGTGCCACCAGCAGAGATACTGGCGGGGGGAATGAGCAGTTCTTC CATSRDTGGGNEQFF
- TRBJ2-6 - TRBV6-1 TGTGCCAGCAGTGAAATGTTACTCTCTGGGGCCAACGTCCTGACTTTC CASSEMLLSGANVLTF
- TRBJ2-5 - TRBV5-4 TGTGCCAGCACCCTGGATGGCAGGGGCCAAGAGACCCAGTACTTC CASTLDGRGQETQYF
- TRBJ2-2 - TRBV3-1/TRBV3-2 TGTGCCAGCAGCCAGTTACGGGACACCGGGGAGCTGTTTTTT CASSQLRDTGELFF
- TRBJ2-2 TRBD1 TRBV7-9 TGTGCCAGCAGCTTGGAGAAGGGACAGGGTAACACCGGGGAGCTGTTTTTT CASSLEKGQGNTGELFF
- TRBJ2-3 TRBD2 TRBV9 TGTGCCAGCAGCGTAGAGCGGGGGGGTAAAGATACGCAGTATTTT CASSVERGGKDTQYF
- TRBJ2-7 - TRBV19 TGTGCCAGTAGTATTCAGGGCTCACGGGCCTCCTACGAGCAGTACTTC CASSIQGSRASYEQYF
- TRBJ1-1 - TRBV10-2 TGCGCCAGCAAAGAAAACACGAACACTGAAGCTTTCTTT CASKENTNTEAFF
- TRBJ2-1 - TRBV5-1 TGCGCCAGCAGCTTGGGGGGAGAGGGCGCCTACAATGAGCAGTTCTTC CASSLGGEGAYNEQFF